Listed below are T cell receptor beta chains from one sample, sequenced in a study of cytomegalovirus exposure and HLA in healthy donors. Measured with immunoSEQ multiplex PCR; TCRdb has only the in-frame clones, and not every one. The sample contains some 65,000 clones, around 80% of which appear only once. Sequencing input: PBMCs. These TCRs come from a girl aged 5-17 years in good health and CMV-seropositive. The CDR3 runs from the conserved cysteine through the conserved F or W. D genes are given only for firm matches. Only part of the rows carry a size: once, few, many, or a class if the clone is expanded.

>15|TRBJ1-1|TRBV2|few|TRBD1
CASSEAGTGTVGAFF
TGTGCCAGCAGTGAAGCCGGGACAGGGACGGTTGGGGCTTTCTTT
>15|TRBJ2-3|TRBV4-2|.|.
CASSQDEGGTDTQYF
TGTGCCAGCAGCCAAGATGAGGGGGGCACAGATACGCAGTATTTT
>20|TRBJ2-1|TRBV13|.|TRBD2
CASSPGPISGRSLSYNEQFF
TGTGCCAGCAGCCCCGGACCGATTAGCGGGAGGTCCCTCTCCTACAATGAGCAGTTCTTC
>14|TRBJ2-1|TRBV19|.|.
CASSMSGGANEQFF
TGTGCCAGTAGTATGAGTGGAGGCGCCAATGAGCAGTTCTTC
>14|TRBJ2-5|TRBV5-1|.|.
CASSRKESQETQYF
TGCGCCAGCAGCCGGAAGGAGAGCCAAGAGACCCAGTACTTC
>16|TRBJ2-7|TRBV6-1|.|TRBD1
CASSEAGTGGLYEQYF
TGTGCCAGCAGTGAAGCCGGGACAGGGGGTCTCTACGAGCAGTACTTC
>14|TRBJ2-7|TRBV27|.|.
CASSPGRGSYEQYF
TGTGCCAGCAGTCCCGGACGGGGATCCTACGAGCAGTACTTC
>15|TRBJ2-1|TRBV23-1|.|TRBD2
CASSQGLAGDNEQFF
TGCGCCAGCAGTCAAGGCCTAGCGGGAGACAATGAGCAGTTCTTC
>15|TRBJ1-6|TRBV7-6|.|.
CASTPHTGEGSPLHF
TGTGCCAGCACCCCACACACGGGGGAGGGTTCACCCCTCCACTTT
>14|TRBJ2-7|TRBV7-6|.|.
CASSLPGQFNEQYF
TGTGCCAGCAGCTTACCTGGACAGTTTAACGAGCAGTACTTC
>13|TRBJ2-7|TRBV2|.|TRBD2
CASTSSGHGEQYF
TGTGCCAGCACGTCTAGCGGGCATGGCGAGCAGTACTTC
>17|TRBJ2-1|TRBV10-1|few|TRBD2
CASSEYGGGSPYNEQFF
TGCGCCAGCAGTGAATACGGGGGAGGGTCCCCCTACAATGAGCAGTTCTTC
>15|TRBJ2-1|TRBV4-2|.|.
CASSQEGQGTNEQFF
TGTGCCAGCAGCCAAGAGGGCCAAGGCACCAATGAGCAGTTCTTC
>15|TRBJ2-7|TRBV28|.|TRBD2
CASSPQRGVNYEQYF
TGTGCCAGCAGCCCCCAGCGGGGGGTAAACTACGAGCAGTACTTC
>14|TRBJ2-5|TRBV28|.|.
CASSFYGNQETQYF
TGTGCCAGCAGTTTCTACGGGAACCAAGAGACCCAGTACTTC
>17|TRBJ1-5|TRBV2|.|TRBD1
CASSGQGAKGSNQPQHF
TGTGCCAGCAGTGGACAGGGGGCGAAGGGGAGCAATCAGCCCCAGCATTTT
>15|TRBJ1-2|TRBV25-1|.|TRBD1
CASSAPGQTNYGYTF
TGTGCCAGCAGTGCACCGGGACAGACTAACTATGGCTACACCTTC
>15|TRBJ2-7|TRBV10-2|.|TRBD1
CASSWIPGQDYEQYF
TGCGCCAGCTCATGGATTCCGGGACAGGACTACGAGCAGTACTTC
>13|TRBJ2-1|TRBV5-1|once|TRBD1
CASSPTGDDEQFF
TGCGCCAGCAGCCCCACAGGGGACGATGAGCAGTTCTTC
>15|TRBJ2-1|TRBV4-3|few|.
CASSPRLAPNNEQFF
TGCGCCAGCAGCCCCCGGCTAGCGCCAAACAATGAGCAGTTCTTC
>14|TRBJ1-1|TRBV5-1|.|TRBD1
CASSGQGRDTEAFF
TGCGCCAGCAGCGGACAGGGGCGGGATACTGAAGCTTTCTTT
>15|TRBJ1-1|TRBV19|.|.
CASTSPGGVNTEAFF
TGTGCCAGTACGTCTCCGGGGGGGGTGAACACTGAAGCTTTCTTT
>18|TRBJ1-3|TRBV25-1|.|TRBD1
CASSKPGQPSHSGNTIYF
TGTGCCAGCAGCAAACCGGGACAGCCGTCCCATTCTGGAAACACCATATATTTT
>16|TRBJ1-4|TRBV9|.|.
CASSVGVRRLGEKLFF
TGTGCCAGCAGCGTAGGTGTCAGACGGCTAGGCGAAAAACTGTTTTTT
>15|TRBJ2-1|TRBV4-1|.|TRBD1
CASSQRDREAGEQFF
TGCGCCAGCAGCCAAAGGGACAGGGAGGCCGGTGAGCAGTTCTTC
>17|TRBJ1-2|TRBV5-6|once|TRBD1
CASSLTGQDSFRDGYTF
TGTGCCAGCAGCTTGACAGGACAGGACAGTTTTCGGGATGGCTACACCTTC
>12|TRBJ2-1|TRBV5-1|.|.
CASSKDRREQFF
TGCGCCAGCAGCAAAGACAGGCGGGAGCAGTTCTTC
>14|TRBJ2-7|TRBV27|once|TRBD1
CASSSTRGPYEQYF
TGTGCCAGCAGTTCTACGAGGGGGCCCTACGAGCAGTACTTC
>15|TRBJ2-7|TRBV2|.|TRBD1
CASTRWTGGRGEQYF
TGTGCCAGCACCCGATGGACAGGGGGGAGAGGGGAGCAGTACTTC
>14|TRBJ1-5|TRBV18|.|.
CASSPRAANQPQHF
TGTGCCAGCTCACCACGGGCAGCTAATCAGCCCCAGCATTTT
>13|TRBJ1-1|TRBV5-1|.|.
CASRLGDITEAFF
TGCGCCAGCAGATTAGGGGATATCACTGAAGCTTTCTTT
>14|TRBJ2-5|TRBV15|.|.
CATSRTRGQETQYF
TGTGCCACCAGCAGGACTAGAGGCCAAGAGACCCAGTACTTC
>17|TRBJ2-2|TRBV4-3|.|TRBD2
CASSQGARRGVIGELFF
TGCGCCAGCAGCCAAGGTGCCCGACGGGGGGTAATCGGGGAGCTGTTTTTT
>15|TRBJ1-1|TRBV4-1|.|TRBD1
CASSSTGTANTEAFF
TGCGCCAGCAGCTCGACAGGGACGGCGAACACTGAAGCTTTCTTT
>14|TRBJ2-1|TRBV27|.|TRBD1
CASSSWGQYNEQFF
TGTGCCAGCAGTTCATGGGGACAGTACAATGAGCAGTTCTTC
>16|TRBJ2-3|TRBV5-4|.|TRBD1
CASSPIGTGETDTQYF
TGTGCCAGCAGCCCCATAGGGACAGGGGAAACAGATACGCAGTATTTT
>15|TRBJ1-6|TRBV5-1|.|.
CASSFVGLMNSPLHF
TGCGCCAGCAGCTTTGTGGGACTCATGAATTCACCCCTCCACTTT
>15|TRBJ1-2|TRBV27|few|.
CASRSDRTIDYGYTF
TGTGCCAGCAGGTCAGACAGGACCATAGACTATGGCTACACCTTC
>13|TRBJ1-5|TRBV27|.|.
CASSLFRDQPQHF
TGTGCCAGCAGTTTATTTCGCGATCAGCCCCAGCATTTT
>15|TRBJ1-6|TRBV7-2|.|.
CASSPPGAMSSPLHF
TGTGCCAGCAGTCCCCCAGGGGCGATGAGTTCACCCCTCCACTTT
>14|TRBJ1-4|TRBV29-1|.|.
CSVEDPGANEKLFF
TGCAGCGTTGAAGATCCAGGGGCTAATGAAAAACTGTTTTTT
>15|TRBJ2-5|TRBV6-5|.|.
CASSYSIGDQETQYF
TGTGCCAGCAGTTACTCTATAGGGGACCAAGAGACCCAGTACTTC
>17|TRBJ2-7|TRBV11-2|once|TRBD1
CASSSPLRGDRDYEQYF
TGTGCCAGCAGCTCACCTCTGCGCGGGGACAGGGACTACGAGCAGTACTTC
>16|TRBJ1-5|TRBV4-3|.|.
CASSQEWGTGNQPQHF
TGCGCCAGCAGCCAAGAATGGGGAACAGGGAATCAGCCCCAGCATTTT
>15|TRBJ1-5|TRBV5-1|few|.
CASSLAGEGGQPQHF
TGCGCCAGCAGCTTGGCGGGGGAGGGAGGACAGCCCCAGCATTTT
>13|TRBJ1-5|TRBV7-2|.|.
CASSLRQNQPQHF
TGTGCCAGCAGCTTACGACAGAATCAGCCCCAGCATTTT
>16|TRBJ2-1|TRBV28|.|TRBD2
CASSIPLAGEYNEQFF
TGTGCCAGCAGCATCCCTCTAGCGGGGGAATACAATGAGCAGTTCTTC
>14|TRBJ1-2|TRBV28|.|.
CASFDSTLNYGYTF
TGTGCCAGCTTCGACTCAACTCTTAACTATGGCTACACCTTC
>16|TRBJ2-6|TRBV30|few|.
CACRLTGYSGANVLTF
TGTGCCTGCCGACTGACCGGGTACTCTGGGGCCAACGTCCTGACTTTC
>9|TRBJ1-2|TRBV20-1|.|TRBD1
CSASKDRVF
TGCAGTGCTAGTAAGGACAGGGTTTTT
>16|TRBJ2-2|TRBV2|.|TRBD1
CASSPIRDRAYGELFF
TGTGCCAGCAGTCCCATTCGGGACAGGGCTTACGGGGAGCTGTTTTTT